This TCR beta chain comes out of a study of cytomegalovirus exposure and HLA in healthy donors. Study-wide results and limits: Across all donors, roughly uniform sequencing depth was an assumption of the presence/absence analyses.

For this clone: Its antigen is still unknown.

Primers included in the PCR were 60 Vbeta and 13 Jbeta primers. Produced via immunoSEQ multiplex PCR; TCRdb's table is partial and in-frame only. This table holds 150,000 to 170,000 clones, 80% found once. Sequencing input: PBMCs. The TCR sequence derives from a man aged 25 to 40 in good health and CMV-seropositive.

The CDR3 region is CASSPDRENTGELFF. The CDR3 DNA follows: TGTGCCAGCAGCCCAGACAGGGAGAACACCGGGGAGCTGTTTTTT. The V call is TRBV7-9, the J call TRBJ2-2; 7 bases agree with TRBD1. This CDR3 spans 15 amino acids. Looked up from germline, CDR1 is SEHNR and CDR2 is FQNEAQ (reference sequence). Trimming removed 5 bases from V and 1 base from J; junction bases left unmatched: 4.